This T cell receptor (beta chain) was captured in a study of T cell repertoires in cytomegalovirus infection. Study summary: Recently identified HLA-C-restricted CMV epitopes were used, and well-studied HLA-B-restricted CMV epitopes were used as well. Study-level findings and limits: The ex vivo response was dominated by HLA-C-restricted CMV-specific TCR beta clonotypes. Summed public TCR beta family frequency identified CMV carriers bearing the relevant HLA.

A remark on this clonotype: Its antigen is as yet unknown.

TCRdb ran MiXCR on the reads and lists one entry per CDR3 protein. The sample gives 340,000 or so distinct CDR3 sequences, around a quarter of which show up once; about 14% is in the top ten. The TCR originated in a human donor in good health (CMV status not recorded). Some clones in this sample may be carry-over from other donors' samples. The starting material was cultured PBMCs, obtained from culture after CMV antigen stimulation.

CDR3 loop: CSASSDTQYF. DNA for the CDR3: TGCAGTGCTAGCTCAGATACGCAGTATTTT. V usage is TRBV20-1 and J usage is TRBJ2-3; D gene ambiguous. Looked up from germline, CDR1 is DFQATT and CDR2 is SNEGSKA (reference sequence). The CDR3 has 10 amino acids. The V gene lost 3 bases and the J gene lost 4 bases, with 2 bases spanning the gap.